This T cell receptor (beta chain) was sequenced for a study of lymphopenia after photon versus proton radiotherapy. Profiled with immunoSEQ multiplex PCR; TCRdb holds only in-frame clones, not every one. The table records 150,000 to 200,000 clones, approximately 90% of them present only once. Trimming left V 5 bases short and J 0 bases short, with 15 bases between. CDR1 SGHAT and CDR2 FQNNGV come from the germline V gene. This CDR3 has 16 residues. Specimen: peripheral blood, collected from a patient treated with photon-based radiotherapy. This receptor was taken from a man aged 45-65 years with gastric cancer. The gene calls are TRBV11-2 and TRBJ2-3; tentatively, D is TRBD1 or TRBD2 (5 bases each). The CDR3 region has the DNA TGTGCCAGCAGCACGTCGGGACGGTCTAGCACAGATACGCAGTATTTT. It encodes CASSTSGRSSTDTQYF. The variable domain in full, completed from reference TRBV11-2 and TRBJ2-3, reads EAGVAQSPRYKIIEKRQSVAFWCNPISGHATLYWYQQILGQGPKLLIQFQNNGVVDDSQLPKDRFSAERLKGVDSTLKIQPAKLEDSAVYLCASSTSGRSSTDTQYFGPGTRLTVL.